This T cell receptor (beta chain) was profiled in a study of blood T cells in healthy people across ages. General study points: Both naive CD4+ cell counts and diversity were greater in long-lived donors than in aged donors.

Germline-derived CDR1 and CDR2 are MNHNS and SASEGT. The CDR3 covers 14 residues. V was trimmed by 3 bases and J by 3 bases, leaving 12 bases between them. A second PCR, run for roughly 7 to 11 cycles, used a sample-barcoded 5' primer plus a J-beta primer mix. TCRdb used MiXCR to reprocess the 5' RACE reads, holding one entry per CDR3 protein. The sample lists 700,000 to 900,000 distinct CDR3 sequences; more than 25% were seen once. With respect to this clonotype: Its target is unknown.

These data are also associated with another study on T cells of mothers and their children.

The sequence was obtained from a boy aged 5-17 years in good health. Specimen: blood. The chain recombines TRBV6-1 with TRBJ2-7; weak D call: TRBD2 (6 bases). The CDR3 DNA reads as TGTGCCAGCAGTGACCCGGGACTCCTCTACGAGCAGTACTTC. It specifies CASSDPGLLYEQYF.